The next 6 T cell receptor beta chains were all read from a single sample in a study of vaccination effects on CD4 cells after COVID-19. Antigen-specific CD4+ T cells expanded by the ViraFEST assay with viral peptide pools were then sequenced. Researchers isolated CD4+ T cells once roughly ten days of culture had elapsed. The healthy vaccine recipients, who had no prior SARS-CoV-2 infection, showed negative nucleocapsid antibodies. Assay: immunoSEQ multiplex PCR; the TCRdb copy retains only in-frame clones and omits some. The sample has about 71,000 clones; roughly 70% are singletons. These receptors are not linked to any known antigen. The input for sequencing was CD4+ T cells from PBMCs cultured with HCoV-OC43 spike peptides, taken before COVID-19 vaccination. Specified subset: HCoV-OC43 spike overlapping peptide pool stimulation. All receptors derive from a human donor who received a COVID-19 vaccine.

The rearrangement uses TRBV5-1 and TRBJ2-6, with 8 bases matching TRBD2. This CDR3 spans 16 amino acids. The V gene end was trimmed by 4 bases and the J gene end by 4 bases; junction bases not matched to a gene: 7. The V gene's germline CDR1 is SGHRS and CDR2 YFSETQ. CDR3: CASSPTSARGANVLTF. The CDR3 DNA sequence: TGCGCCAGCAGCCCGACTAGCGCGCGAGGGGCCAACGTCCTGACTTTC.

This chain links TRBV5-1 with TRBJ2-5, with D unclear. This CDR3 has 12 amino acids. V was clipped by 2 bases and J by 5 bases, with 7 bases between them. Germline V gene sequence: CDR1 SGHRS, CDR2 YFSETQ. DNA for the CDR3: TGCGCCAGCAGCTTAGTTCAGGAGACCCAGTACTTC. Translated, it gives CASSLVQETQYF.

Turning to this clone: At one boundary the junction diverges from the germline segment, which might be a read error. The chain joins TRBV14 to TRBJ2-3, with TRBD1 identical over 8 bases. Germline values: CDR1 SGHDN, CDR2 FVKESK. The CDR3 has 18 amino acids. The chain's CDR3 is CASSQYGRGLSPSDKQYF. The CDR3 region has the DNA TGTGCCAGCAGCCAATATGGCAGGGGGCTCTCTCCATCCGATAAGCAGTATTTT.

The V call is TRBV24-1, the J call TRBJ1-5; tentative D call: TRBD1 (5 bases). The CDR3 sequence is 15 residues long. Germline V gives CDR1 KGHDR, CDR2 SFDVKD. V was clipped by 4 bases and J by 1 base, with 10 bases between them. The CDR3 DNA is TGTGCCACCAGTGACGTCAAGGGGAGCAATCAGCCCCAGCATTTT. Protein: CATSDVKGSNQPQHF.

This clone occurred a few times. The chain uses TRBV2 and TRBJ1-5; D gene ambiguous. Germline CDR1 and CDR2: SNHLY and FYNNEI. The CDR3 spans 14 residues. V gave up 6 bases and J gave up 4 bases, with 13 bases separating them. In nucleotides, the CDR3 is TGTGCCAGCAGGGTTGCCGGGGTAAATCAGCCCCAGCATTTT. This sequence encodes CASRVAGVNQPQHF.

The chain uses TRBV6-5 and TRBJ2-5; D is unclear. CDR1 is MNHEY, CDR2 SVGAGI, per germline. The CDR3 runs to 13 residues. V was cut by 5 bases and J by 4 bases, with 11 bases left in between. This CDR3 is CASSRLLGETQYF. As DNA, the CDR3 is TGTGCCAGCAGTCGACTCCTGGGAGAGACCCAGTACTTC.